These 3 T cell receptor beta chains were all obtained from the same sample, sequenced in a study of cytomegalovirus exposure and HLA in healthy donors. The primer mix had 60 Vbeta and 13 Jbeta primers. Clones were sequenced by immunoSEQ multiplex PCR, and TCRdb holds only the in-frame ones, with some missing. The sample has roughly 100,000 clones, around 74% seen once. Source material: PBMCs. The receptor source for this set is a man aged 40-55 years in good health and CMV-seronegative.

The table lists this clone with a few counts. The rearrangement joins TRBV6-6 to TRBJ2-3; 9 positions match TRBD1. Germline CDR1 and CDR2: MNHNY and SVGAGI (reference sequence). The CDR3 is made up of 15 amino acids. V lost 5 bases, J lost 5 bases, and 8 bases stayed unmatched. The CDR3 here is CASSRGQGNGDTQYF. The CDR3, as DNA: TGTGCCAGCAGTCGGGGACAGGGAAACGGAGATACGCAGTATTTT.

The V gene is TRBV2, the J gene TRBJ1-2; D perhaps matches TRBD1 (5 bases). With 4 bases removed from V and 7 bases from J, the gap between germline ends came to 13 bases. The germline V gene has CDR1 SNHLY and CDR2 FYNNEI. There are 13 residues in the CDR3. CDR3 in amino acids: CASSGVARAGYTF. CDR3 DNA sequence: TGTGCCAGCAGTGGTGTAGCCAGGGCTGGCTACACCTTC. Full variable domain (rest looked up from reference TRBV2 and TRBJ1-2): EPEVTQTPSHQVTQMGQEVILRCVPISNHLYFYWYRQILGQKVEFLVSFYNNEISEKSEIFDDQFSVERPDGSNFTLKIRSTKLEDSAMYFCASSGVARAGYTFGSGTRLTVV.

The chain is built from TRBV11-3 and TRBJ2-7; 7 nucleotides line up with TRBD2. Germline V gene sequence: CDR1 SGHNT, CDR2 YENEEA. This CDR3 region has 14 residues. V was clipped by 2 bases and J by 2 bases; unmatched bases: 3. CDR3 in amino acids: CASSLSGKPYEQYF. For the CDR3, the DNA is TGTGCCAGCAGCTTAAGCGGGAAACCCTACGAGCAGTACTTC. The variable domain in full, completed from reference TRBV11-3 and TRBJ2-7, reads EAGVVQSPRYKIIEKKQPVAFWCNPISGHNTLYWYLQNLGQGPELLIRYENEEAVDDSQLPKDRFSAERLKGVDSTLKIQPAELGDSAVYLCASSLSGKPYEQYFGPGTRLTVT.